A single sample gave rise to the 26 T cell receptor beta chains below, sequenced in a study of blood T cell repertoires in COVID-19 (dated by TCRdb to the early 2020s). Library preparation employed the immunoSEQ multiplex PCR assay. TCRdb provides this immuneACCESS table in a form limited to in-frame rearrangements. Some clones are lacking; in checked studies, under half of them reflect an unresolved V gene, and why the rest are absent is not known. This sample is represented by some 390,000 clones; roughly 90% of them were singletons. 1.5% to 1.8% of the sample rests with the top ten. Sequenced sample: peripheral blood. All receptors derive from a woman aged 40 to 49 with COVID-19, enrolled during active disease.

The V and J genes are TRBV11-2 and TRBJ2-1, with TRBD2 matching 7 bases. The CDR3 runs to 14 residues. J lost 6 bases, V lost 5 bases, and 7 bases had no gene match. CDR1 and CDR2 (germline): SGHAT, FQNNGV. CDR3 loop: CASSRLAGVNEQFF. In nucleotides, the CDR3 is TGTGCCAGCAGCCGTTTAGCGGGCGTCAATGAGCAGTTCTTC. The full variable domain, with the rest looked up from reference TRBV11-2 and TRBJ2-1, is EAGVAQSPRYKIIEKRQSVAFWCNPISGHATLYWYQQILGQGPKLLIQFQNNGVVDDSQLPKDRFSAERLKGVDSTLKIQPAKLEDSAVYLCASSRLAGVNEQFFGPGTRLTVL.

Here the CDR3 DNA reads TGTGCCAGCAGCCAGGGACAGGGCAATCAGCCCCAGCATTTT. This translates into CASSQGQGNQPQHF. The chain combines TRBV7-2 with TRBJ1-5; TRBD1 agrees at 8 bases. CDR3 size: 14 residues. The V segment lost 5 bases and the J segment 2 bases; nucleotides outside the gene matches: 2. Germline V gene sequence: CDR1 SGHTA, CDR2 FQGNSA.

This chain uses TRBV2 with TRBJ1-2; TRBD1 agrees at 10 bases. Germline loops: CDR1 SNHLY, CDR2 FYNNEI. After removal of 1 base from V and 7 bases from J, the junction contained 3 bases not matched to a gene. This CDR3 has 14 residues. CDR3 DNA: TGTGCCAGCAGTGAAGGGACAGGGGGTACTGGCTACACCTTC. It yields the protein CASSEGTGGTGYTF.

The rearrangement uses TRBV19 and TRBJ1-1; 7 bases line up with TRBD1. V was pared by 3 bases and J by 9 bases, with 7 bases of the junction left unmatched. The germline V gene has CDR1 LNHDA and CDR2 SQIVND (reference sequence). This CDR3 is 13 amino acids long. The chain's CDR3 is CASSMGTTGKAFF. The CDR3 nucleotides read TGTGCCAGTAGTATGGGGACGACAGGGAAAGCTTTCTTT.

The sample holds a few counts of this clone. The chain joins TRBV7-8 to TRBJ1-5; TRBD1 aligns across 9 bases. The germline CDR1 and CDR2 sequences are SGHVS and FQNEAQ. There are 15 residues in the CDR3. V lost 0 bases to trimming and J lost 7 bases; unmatched junction nucleotides: 4. CDR3 in DNA: TGTGCCAGCAGCTTAGCGGACAGGGGCGGGCAGCCCCAGCATTTT. Its protein is CASSLADRGGQPQHF.

The table lists this clone with a few counts. V usage is TRBV19 and J usage is TRBJ1-5, with TRBD1 as a possible D gene (5 bases). The germline CDR1 and CDR2 sequences are LNHDA and SQIVND (reference sequence). This CDR3 region has 13 residues. V lost 5 bases and J 4 bases, leaving 9 bases between the germline ends. The CDR3 loop is CASSSRANQPQHF. Written as DNA, the CDR3 is TGTGCCAGTAGTTCCAGGGCGAATCAGCCCCAGCATTTT.

This chain links TRBV10-3 with TRBJ1-5; possibly TRBD1 for D (6 bases). The V end lost 8 bases, the J end lost 5 bases, and 10 bases lay between the germline ends. CDR3 size: 12 residues. Germline CDR1 ENHRY, CDR2 SYGVKD. CDR3 sequence reads: CAIGQLDQPQHF. Here the CDR3 DNA reads TGTGCCATCGGACAGCTAGATCAGCCCCAGCATTTT.

The chain is built from TRBV28 and TRBJ1-2, with D hard to call. V shed 11 bases and J shed 4 bases, with 20 bases lying between them. Germline-derived CDR1 and CDR2 are MDHEN and SYDVKM. The CDR3 consists of 14 residues. The CDR3 spells CAAHAGSKSYGYTF. The CDR3 nucleotides are TGTGCCGCTCATGCGGGATCGAAAAGCTATGGCTACACCTTC.

The V call is TRBV9, the J call TRBJ2-5; maybe TRBD2 (5 bases). CDR1 and CDR2 from the germline V gene are SGDLS and YYNGEE. Trimming took off 0 bases at V and 3 bases at J, with 6 bases between the two ends. CDR3 size: 13 residues. The CDR3 DNA reads TGTGCCAGCAGCGTAGAGAGGGAAGAGACCCAGTACTTC. Amino acid sequence: CASSVEREETQYF.

Regarding this clone: At one boundary the junction diverges from the germline segment, which might be a read error. The rearrangement joins TRBV6-1 to TRBJ1-2; TRBD1 is a possible D gene (6 bases). Germline assignment: CDR1 MNHNS and CDR2 SASEGT. The CDR3 spans 15 residues. CDR3 sequence: CASREGQSQVYGYTF. CDR3 DNA: TGTGCCAGCAGGGAAGGACAGTCCCAAGTCTATGGCTACACCTTC.

J is TRBJ2-3 and V is TRBV11-1, with TRBD2 matching 9 bases. V trimming: 4 bases; J trimming: 6 bases; junction bases outside the gene matches: 8. The CDR3 has 15 amino acids. Germline-derived CDR1 and CDR2 are SGHAT and FQDESV (reference sequence). The CDR3 nucleotides read TGTGCCAGCAGCTGTCCTAGCGGGGATAACGATACGCAGTATTTT. It yields the protein CASSCPSGDNDTQYF.

This chain connects TRBV5-4 to TRBJ1-2; tentative D call: TRBD1 (5 bases). In germline, CDR1 is SGHNT, CDR2 YYREEE (reference sequence). There are 16 residues in the CDR3. V gave up 0 bases and J gave up 5 bases, with 17 bases separating them. The CDR3 loop is CASSLGSGGRIYGYTF. The CDR3 DNA reads TGTGCCAGCAGCTTGGGGTCGGGGGGACGGATTTATGGCTACACCTTC.

V and J are TRBV7-6 and TRBJ1-2, with 8 bases that match TRBD1. This CDR3 has 15 amino acids. V was clipped by 5 bases and J by 2 bases; unmatched bases: 7. The germline gives CDR1 SGHVS, CDR2 FNYEAQ. CDR3 region: CASSLSGQGNYGYTF. The CDR3 DNA reads TGTGCCAGCAGCCTTAGCGGACAGGGCAACTATGGCTACACCTTC.

This clone was recorded a few times. V is TRBV10-1 and J is TRBJ2-1; 7 bases are shared with TRBD1. Germline V gene lookup returns CDR1 WNHNN and CDR2 SYGVQD (reference sequence). Unmatched junction bases numbered 7, after V lost 0 bases and J lost 2 bases. The CDR3 is 17 amino acids. The CDR3 region is CASSESRETGPYNEQFF. CDR3 DNA: TGCGCCAGCAGTGAGTCGAGGGAGACAGGGCCCTACAATGAGCAGTTCTTC.

The chain carries TRBV2 and TRBJ1-2, with D unclear. CDR3 length: 14 residues. CDR1 and CDR2 (germline): SNHLY, FYNNEI. The V end was cut by 2 bases, the J end by 12 bases, with 19 bases between. The CDR3 nucleotides read TGTGCCAGCAGTGAAATCGTGGCGGTACAAGTCAACACCTTC. Protein product: CASSEIVAVQVNTF.

This clone has a single count. The chain recombines TRBV28 with TRBJ1-2, with TRBD1 matching over 7 bases. Germline V gene sequence: CDR1 MDHEN, CDR2 SYDVKM. CDR3 length: 15 amino acids. Trimming cost V 7 bases and J 4 bases; bases outside gene matches: 12. The CDR3: CASTIQTGRSYGYTF. CDR3 in DNA: TGTGCCAGCACCATTCAGACAGGGAGAAGCTATGGCTACACCTTC.

CDR3 sequence: CSASVGLTQETQYF. CDR3 bases: TGCAGTGCTAGTGTGGGCCTCACCCAAGAGACCCAGTACTTC. This rearrangement joins TRBV20-1 to TRBJ2-5; no firm D call. Germline V lookup: CDR1 DFQATT, CDR2 SNEGSKA (reference sequence). The CDR3 loop spans 14 amino acids. Trimming took off 3 bases at V and 1 base at J, with 12 bases between the two ends.

In DNA form, the CDR3 reads TGTGCCAGCAGCAAGGGGTACATTTCCAGGGGCCACCTTTACAATGAGCAGTTCTTC. The encoded protein is CASSKGYISRGHLYNEQFF. V and J are TRBV21-1 and TRBJ2-1; TRBD1 is taken as the D call from the table, unchecked against the DNA. TRBV21-1 is deemed a pseudogene. The CDR3 length is 19 residues.

The V call is TRBV12-3 or TRBV12-4, the J call TRBJ1-2; D is undetermined. V was cut by 7 bases and J by 7 bases, with 16 bases left in between. This CDR3 has 13 amino acids. CDR3 residues: CASNQLRTGGYTF. Written as DNA, the CDR3 is TGTGCCAGCAACCAACTCCGAACCGGTGGCTACACCTTC.

The V and J genes are TRBV4-2 and TRBJ1-2; TRBD1 matches at 8 bases. The germline CDR1 and CDR2 sequences are LGHNA and YNFKEQ. The CDR3 consists of 18 residues. V trimming: 1 base; J trimming: 1 base; junction bases outside the gene matches: 11. The CDR3 nucleotides are TGTGCCAGCAGCCAAGGGTGGACTCGGACAGGGAATAACTATGGCTACACCTTC. This codes for CASSQGWTRTGNNYGYTF.

The chain combines TRBV5-1 with TRBJ1-3; maybe TRBD1 (5 bases). Germline assignment: CDR1 SGHRS and CDR2 YFSETQ. The CDR3 is made up of 15 amino acids. V was pared by 2 bases and J by 0 bases, with 9 bases between. The CDR3 reads CASSFQGYSGNTIYF. The CDR3 nucleotides are TGCGCCAGCAGCTTTCAGGGATACTCTGGAAACACCATATATTTT.

As for this clone: One end of the junction is discordant with germline, which a read error may explain. The chain uses TRBV9 and TRBJ1-3; no firm D call. This CDR3 comprises 16 residues. From germline, CDR1 is SGDLS and CDR2 YYNGEE. The CDR3 sequence is CASSVASMRTGNAIYF. Written as DNA, the CDR3 is TGTGCCAGCAGCGTAGCTAGTATGCGGACTGGAAACGCCATATATTTT.

The chain employs TRBV4-1 and TRBJ2-7; D remains ambiguous. The V end lost 2 bases, the J end lost 3 bases, and 14 bases lay between the germline ends. Germline assignment: CDR1 MGHRA and CDR2 YSYEKL. CDR3 size: 15 residues. CDR3 bases: TGCGCCAGCAGCCAAAACAGACAAATGGACTACGAGCAGTACTTC. The encoded protein is CASSQNRQMDYEQYF.

This clone has a single count. The chain employs TRBV27 and TRBJ2-6; D uncertain. The V gene lost 6 bases and the J gene lost 1 base, with 7 bases spanning the gap. This CDR3 has 14 residues. CDR1 is MNHEY, CDR2 SMNVEV, per germline (reference sequence). CDR3 protein: CASSSLSGANVLTF. The CDR3 DNA sequence: TGTGCCAGCAGCTCCTTGTCTGGGGCCAACGTCCTGACTTTC.

The V gene is TRBV6-2 or TRBV6-3, the J gene TRBJ1-1; D call uncertain. V lost 3 bases, J lost 0 bases, and 14 bases lay in between. CDR3 length: 16 amino acids. Germline loops: CDR1 MNHEY, CDR2 SVGEGT. Written as DNA, the CDR3 is TGTGCCAGCAGTTATTCACTAGGCGACCTGAACACTGAAGCTTTCTTT. As protein: CASSYSLGDLNTEAFF.

This clone was seen only once. The genes are TRBV18 and TRBJ2-7; D is perhaps TRBD1 (6 bases). V lost 6 bases and J lost 0, with 15 bases in between. There are 15 residues in the CDR3. CDR1 and CDR2 from the germline V gene are KGHSH and LQKENI. The CDR3, as DNA: TGTGCCAGCTCCCGAGTCGGGACAACCTCCTACGAGCAGTACTTC. It encodes CASSRVGTTSYEQYF.